This T cell receptor beta chain was recovered during a study of cytomegalovirus exposure and HLA in healthy donors. Broader study findings: It was only CMV serostatus that was available as immune exposure information.

13 Jbeta primers and 60 Vbeta primers were used for the PCR. The assay was immunoSEQ multiplex PCR, and TCRdb's table has in-frame clones only and misses some. The table lists approximately 140,000 clones, approximately 84% of them singletons. In this sample, this clone turned up a few times. Its target is unknown. V was pared by 5 bases and J by 1 base, with 14 bases between. Per the germline V gene, CDR1 is KGHSH and CDR2 is LQKENI. CDR3 length: 15 amino acids. The material sequenced was PBMCs. V and J are TRBV18 and TRBJ1-1; D not resolved. The TCR originated in a middle-aged woman in good health and CMV-seronegative. The DNA for the CDR3 is TGTGCCAGCTCATCGCCACAGAAACAGAACACTGAAGCTTTCTTT. It is translated as CASSSPQKQNTEAFF.